Presented here are 20 T cell receptor beta chains from one specimen sequenced in a study of blood T cell repertoires in COVID-19. Some clones are missing from TCRdb's copy, which holds only in-frame ones; the method was immunoSEQ multiplex PCR. This table has 200,000 to 250,000 clones, about 82% appearing once. Sequenced input: PBMCs or T cells enriched from blood (not recorded which). These receptors came from a woman aged 45 to 65 who had recovered from COVID-19.

The rearrangement uses TRBV6-5 and TRBJ2-7, with D perhaps matching TRBD2 (6 bases). Germline V gives CDR1 MNHEY, CDR2 SVGAGI. V lost 6 bases to trimming and J lost 7 bases, with 19 bases between them. The CDR3 loop spans 14 amino acids. This chain's CDR3 is CASSLYPGEREQYF. CDR3 coding DNA: TGTGCCAGCAGCCTATATCCGGGGGAGAGGGAGCAGTACTTC.

The V and J genes are TRBV28 and TRBJ2-7; D may be TRBD1 (6 bases). Germline CDR1 and CDR2: MDHEN and SYDVKM. The V end lost 3 bases, the J end lost 4 bases, and 16 bases lay between the germline ends. There are 15 residues in the CDR3. CDR3 residues: CASSLVGRGGYEQYF. The CDR3, as DNA: TGTGCCAGCAGTTTGGTCGGCAGGGGTGGATACGAGCAGTACTTC.

The chain recombines TRBV12-3 or TRBV12-4 with TRBJ2-1; 10 nucleotides agree with TRBD2. The CDR3 runs 13 residues. V trimming: 6 bases; J trimming: 6 bases; junction bases outside the gene matches: 2. Here the CDR3 DNA reads TGTGCCAGCAGCGGACTAGCGGCCAATGAGCAGTTCTTC. This codes for CASSGLAANEQFF.

This clone was seen at least ten times. This sequence joins TRBV10-3 and TRBJ1-5; unclear D gene. Trimming shortened V by 3 bases and J by 4 bases, and 10 bases separated the two germline ends. Germline V gene sequence: CDR1 ENHRY, CDR2 SYGVKD. The CDR3 covers 14 residues. In nucleotides, the CDR3 is TGTGCCATCAGTGACGGCGGTTCAAATCAGCCCCAGCATTTT. Amino acid sequence: CAISDGGSNQPQHF.

The V gene is TRBV7-9, the J gene TRBJ2-5; 11 bases match TRBD2. With 3 bases clipped from V and 5 bases from J, the junction kept 5 bases outside the gene matches. The CDR3 is 15 amino acids. CDR1 SEHNR and CDR2 FQNEAQ come from the germline V gene (reference sequence). As DNA, the CDR3 is TGTGCCAGCAGCTTCGCTAGCGGGGGGCCCGAGACCCAGTACTTC. Protein: CASSFASGGPETQYF.

The chain has TRBV15 and TRBJ1-5; D is possibly TRBD1 (6 bases). Germline loops: CDR1 LNHNV, CDR2 YYDKDF (reference sequence). This CDR3 has 14 amino acids. Trimming left V 3 bases short and J 8 bases short, with 14 bases between. The CDR3 spells CATSRKTGLEPQHF. CDR3 bases: TGTGCCACCAGCAGGAAGACAGGTTTGGAGCCCCAGCATTTT. The variable domain in full, completed from reference TRBV15 and TRBJ1-5, reads DAMVIQNPRYQVTQFGKPVTLSCSQTLNHNVMYWYQQKSSQAPKLLFHYYDKDFNNEADTPDNFQSRRPNTSFCFLDIRSPGLGDTAMYLCATSRKTGLEPQHFGDGTRLSIL.

The chain couples TRBV11-2 to TRBJ2-7; 7 bases line up with TRBD2. V trimming: 4 bases; J trimming: 6 bases; junction bases outside the gene matches: 12. Germline values: CDR1 SGHAT, CDR2 FQNNGV. The CDR3 sequence is 15 residues long. The CDR3 DNA reads TGTGCCAGCAGCTCCTCCTTCGCGGGAGTAAGCGAGCAGTACTTC. It is translated as CASSSSFAGVSEQYF.

The V call is TRBV2, the J call TRBJ2-7; the match to TRBD2 covers 15 bases. CDR3 length equals 15 residues. The junction had 3 bases not matched to a gene; V was cut back by 5 bases and J by 4 bases. The germline CDR1 and CDR2 sequences are SNHLY and FYNNEI. For the CDR3, the DNA is TGTGCCAGCAGTTCGGGACTAGCGGGGGGATACGAGCAGTACTTC. Translation gives CASSSGLAGGYEQYF.

The chain joins TRBV30 to TRBJ2-5; a weak D match, TRBD2 (7 bases). Germline V gene lookup returns CDR1 GTSNPN and CDR2 SVGIG (reference sequence). V dropped 4 bases and J dropped 2 bases, with 14 bases sitting between them. The length of the CDR3 is 14 residues. The chain's CDR3 is CAWTPGGGQETQYF. The CDR3 nucleotides are TGTGCCTGGACCCCGGGGGGCGGGCAAGAGACCCAGTACTTC.

The chain joins TRBV6-2 or TRBV6-3 to TRBJ1-6; TRBD1 agrees at 7 bases. Germline V gives CDR1 MNHEY, CDR2 SVGEGT. After removal of 3 bases from V and 10 bases from J, the junction contained 12 bases not matched to a gene. This CDR3 has 16 amino acids. The DNA for the CDR3 is TGTGCCAGCAGTTATCGGAGGGGGCCGGTCGGGTCACCCCTCCACTTT. Amino acid sequence: CASSYRRGPVGSPLHF.

The rearrangement joins TRBV21-1 to TRBJ1-5; the table's TRBD1 call for D was not verified on the DNA. TRBV21-1 is a pseudogene locus. This CDR3 is 18 amino acids long. The CDR3 here is CASSKDGTGLRGNQPQHF. The CDR3 DNA reads as TGTGCCAGCAGCAAAGATGGGACAGGGCTCCGGGGCAATCAGCCCCAGCATTTT.

This chain connects TRBV19 to TRBJ2-5; possible D gene TRBD2, 6 bases. V was cut by 7 bases and J by 4 bases, with 16 bases left in between. CDR1 LNHDA and CDR2 SQIVND come from the germline V gene (reference sequence). The CDR3 spans 14 residues. The CDR3 DNA sequence: TGTGCCAGTAAGGGAGGTGGAGGGGCAGAGACCCAGTACTTC. Its protein product is CASKGGGGAETQYF.

This chain connects TRBV14 to TRBJ2-7, with 10 bases lining up with TRBD1. The CDR3 runs 13 residues. V gave up 5 bases and J gave up 6 bases; unmatched junction bases: 4. Germline lookup yields CDR1 SGHDN and CDR2 FVKESK. The CDR3 loop is CASSDRGLGEQYF. CDR3 DNA: TGTGCCAGCAGCGACAGGGGGCTGGGCGAGCAGTACTTC.

The chain employs TRBV7-2 and TRBJ1-5; TRBD1 aligns across 7 bases. The CDR3 has 18 amino acids. The junction had 15 bases not matched to a gene; V was cut back by 5 bases and J by 2 bases. Germline CDR1 reads SGHTA; CDR2 reads FQGNSA. The CDR3 reads CASSTAAGTVLGNQPQHF. As DNA, the CDR3 is TGTGCCAGCAGCACCGCAGCCGGGACAGTTCTGGGCAATCAGCCCCAGCATTTT.

V usage is TRBV5-6 and J usage is TRBJ1-1; TRBD1 might be the D (6 bases). V gave up 2 bases and J gave up 0 bases, with 11 bases separating them. The CDR3 spans 15 residues. Germline assignment: CDR1 SGHDT and CDR2 YYEEEE. CDR3 protein: CASSLYDRMNTEAFF. CDR3 in DNA: TGTGCCAGCAGCTTATATGACAGGATGAACACTGAAGCTTTCTTT.

This chain links TRBV7-8 with TRBJ2-7; perhaps TRBD2 as D (6 bases). The CDR3 runs 12 residues. Germline-derived CDR1 and CDR2 are SGHVS and FQNEAQ. Trimming cost V 5 bases and J 3 bases, with 8 bases left between them. This CDR3 is CASSPRDYEQYF. DNA for the CDR3: TGTGCCAGCAGCCCGCGGGACTACGAGCAGTACTTC. Filled out from reference TRBV7-8 and TRBJ2-7, the complete variable domain reads GAGVSQSPRYKVAKRGQDVALRCDPISGHVSLFWYQQALGQGPEFLTYFQNEAQLDKSGLPSDRFFAERPEGSVSTLKIQRTQQEDSAVYLCASSPRDYEQYFGPGTRLTVT.

The gene calls are TRBV15 and TRBJ1-2, with D unclear. Trimming took 5 bases from V and 1 from J, leaving 5 bases between them. CDR1 is LNHNV, CDR2 YYDKDF, per germline (reference sequence). The CDR3 runs to 12 residues. The CDR3 region is CATSQINYGYTF. CDR3 nucleotide sequence: TGTGCCACCAGCCAGATTAACTATGGCTACACCTTC.

The chain carries TRBV9 and TRBJ2-7; possibly TRBD2 for D (5 bases). Between the trimmed V and J ends, which lost 4 bases and 3 bases, there was a span of 14 bases. Germline V lookup: CDR1 SGDLS, CDR2 YYNGEE. This CDR3 is built from 14 residues. The CDR3: CASSLRGENYEQYF. CDR3 in DNA: TGTGCCAGCAGCCTCCGGGGTGAAAACTACGAGCAGTACTTC.

V gene TRBV12-3 or TRBV12-4 combines with J gene TRBJ1-3; D might be TRBD1 (6 bases). V lost 6 bases to trimming and J lost 8 bases, with 14 bases between them. CDR3 length: 13 residues. DNA for the CDR3: TGTGCCAGCAGAATGAGGGGGAGAGACACCATATATTTT. Its protein is CASRMRGRDTIYF.

This chain links TRBV6-2 or TRBV6-3 with TRBJ1-6; TRBD1 matches 7 bases. CDR3 length: 15 residues. Germline CDR1 is MNHEY and CDR2 is SVGEGT. V lost 3 bases to trimming and J lost 7 bases; unmatched junction nucleotides: 6. The CDR3 DNA is TGTGCCAGCAGTTATGGGTGGGACAGCAATTCACCCCTCCACTTT. The encoded protein is CASSYGWDSNSPLHF.